These 26 T cell receptor beta chains were all obtained from the same sample, sequenced in a study of blood T cell repertoires in COVID-19. Clones were sequenced by immunoSEQ multiplex PCR, and TCRdb holds only the in-frame ones, with some missing. The profile shows 90,000 or so clones, around nine tenths of them singletons. Specimen: peripheral blood. Receptors originate from a man in his 60s with COVID-19, enrolled during active disease.

The chain has TRBV5-1 and TRBJ1-6; a weak D match, TRBD1 (6 bases). The CDR3 covers 16 residues. Trimming removed 4 bases at V and 7 bases at J, with 18 bases between. Germline lookup yields CDR1 SGHRS and CDR2 YFSETQ. This chain's CDR3 is CASSLNAGARNSPLHF. For the CDR3, the DNA is TGCGCCAGCAGCCTTAACGCGGGGGCCCGGAATTCACCCCTCCACTTT.

A single count supports this clone. The genes are TRBV27 and TRBJ1-1; 7 bases align to TRBD1. V gave up 1 base and J gave up 4 bases; unmatched junction bases: 18. Germline assignment: CDR1 MNHEY and CDR2 SMNVEV (reference sequence). This CDR3 has 19 amino acids. The CDR3 sequence is CASSLWSLRQGEGSTEAFF. Here the CDR3 DNA reads TGTGCCAGCAGTTTATGGTCCCTTCGACAGGGTGAGGGTAGCACTGAAGCTTTCTTT.

This clone has just one count. The rearrangement links TRBV5-1 to TRBJ2-3, with TRBD2 identical over 7 bases. The trim removed 3 bases at V and 2 bases at J, leaving 6 bases unmatched. Germline-derived CDR1 and CDR2 are SGHRS and YFSETQ. CDR3 length: 15 amino acids. DNA of the CDR3: TGCGCCAGCAGCTCTAGCGGCCCTCCCACAGATACGCAGTATTTT. Its protein is CASSSSGPPTDTQYF.

This clone was seen once. V is TRBV14 and J is TRBJ2-2, with D perhaps matching TRBD1 (6 bases). The ends were cut back, 3 bases at V and 4 bases at J, with 12 bases in the middle. The CDR3 is 15 amino acids. In germline, CDR1 is SGHDN, CDR2 FVKESK. In DNA, the CDR3 is TGTGCCAGCAGCCATCCAGGACAGAGCACCGGGGAGCTGTTTTTT. As protein: CASSHPGQSTGELFF.

V gene TRBV19 combines with J gene TRBJ1-6; 10 bases line up with TRBD1. This CDR3 region has 14 residues. The V gene end was trimmed by 3 bases and the J gene end by 8 bases; junction bases not matched to a gene: 1. Germline V gene lookup returns CDR1 LNHDA and CDR2 SQIVND (reference sequence). In nucleotides, the CDR3 is TGTGCCAGTAGTATCGGGACAGGGGATTCACCCCTCCACTTT. As protein: CASSIGTGDSPLHF.

The chain employs TRBV29-1 and TRBJ1-2; 12 nucleotides line up with TRBD1. V dropped 5 bases and J dropped 7; count of bases not matched to a gene: 8. This CDR3 has 14 residues. Germline V gives CDR1 SQVTM, CDR2 ANQGSEA. For the CDR3, the DNA is TGCAGCGTTAGTTTGGGGACAGGGGGCTTTGGCTACACCTTC. Translating gives CSVSLGTGGFGYTF.

This chain connects TRBV5-4 to TRBJ2-5, with a weak D call TRBD2 (6 bases). Germline CDR1 reads SGHNT; CDR2 reads YYREEE (reference sequence). The CDR3 length is 14 residues. The V end lost 2 bases, the J end lost 3 bases, and 11 bases lay between the germline ends. CDR3: CASSFGSSEETQYF. CDR3 sequence (DNA): TGTGCCAGCAGCTTCGGGTCTAGCGAAGAGACCCAGTACTTC.

This clone was counted once. This rearrangement joins TRBV11-3 to TRBJ2-1; 7 bases map to TRBD2. This CDR3 has 15 residues. Germline loops: CDR1 SGHNT, CDR2 YENEEA. With V trimmed by 2 bases and J by 1 base, 2 bases remained unmatched. CDR3 bases: TGTGCCAGCAGCTTAACGGGGGGATCCTACAATGAGCAGTTCTTC. Its translation: CASSLTGGSYNEQFF.

The V and J genes are TRBV4-2 and TRBJ1-1; 10 nucleotides match TRBD1. The germline CDR1 and CDR2 sequences are LGHNA and YNFKEQ. J gave up 0 bases and V 3 bases, and 7 bases lay outside the gene matches. This CDR3 is built from 17 residues. CDR3 sequence reads: CASSHRDRGLMNTEAFF. CDR3 DNA: TGTGCCAGCAGCCACAGGGACAGGGGCCTCATGAACACTGAAGCTTTCTTT.

The CDR3 spells CASSAGQGTGNTIYF. CDR3 DNA sequence: TGTGCCAGCAGCGCCGGACAGGGAACAGGAAACACCATATATTTT. The chain has TRBV7-9 and TRBJ1-3; TRBD1 matches 8 bases. CDR3 length equals 15 residues. The germline V gene has CDR1 SEHNR and CDR2 FQNEAQ (reference sequence). Trimming took 5 bases from V and 4 from J; bases not matched to a gene: 7.

This clone was seen a few times. For the CDR3, the DNA is TGTGCCTGGAGTGTACGGGGAGTTGCAGAGACCCAGTACTTC. It translates to CAWSVRGVAETQYF. This chain joins TRBV30 and TRBJ2-5; tentatively, D is TRBD2 (5 bases). The germline CDR1 and CDR2 sequences are GTSNPN and SVGIG (reference sequence). The V end was cut by 0 bases, the J end by 4 bases, with 12 bases between. The CDR3 spans 14 residues.

This sequence joins TRBV5-4 and TRBJ1-1; the D gene is possibly TRBD1 (6 bases). The V gene lost 0 bases and the J gene lost 1 base, with 7 bases spanning the gap. The CDR3 loop spans 14 amino acids. Germline CDR1 SGHNT, CDR2 YYREEE (reference sequence). The DNA of the CDR3 is TGTGCCAGCAGCTTGGGACAGGCGAACACTGAAGCTTTCTTT. Translating gives CASSLGQANTEAFF.

The chain is built from TRBV7-2 and TRBJ2-3; D gene ambiguous. V gave up 2 bases and J gave up 5 bases, with 8 bases separating them. CDR1 is SGHTA and CDR2 is FQGNSA in the germline V gene. The CDR3 has 13 residues. CDR3 sequence (DNA): TGTGCCAGCAGCTTACCAGGCATAGATACGCAGTATTTT. This gives the protein CASSLPGIDTQYF.

The chain couples TRBV7-2 to TRBJ2-1; D unresolved. The CDR3 extends over 15 amino acids. Germline V gene data show CDR1 as SGHTA and CDR2 as FQGNSA. V lost 5 bases, J lost 2 bases, and 13 bases lay in between. The CDR3 region has the DNA TGTGCCAGCAGCAGCGCATTAGCCCCCTACAATGAGCAGTTCTTC. This gives the protein CASSSALAPYNEQFF.

The chain couples TRBV7-6 to TRBJ2-7; the D gene is possibly TRBD1 (6 bases). Germline V gene lookup returns CDR1 SGHVS and CDR2 FNYEAQ. This CDR3 is 14 amino acids long. V lost 5 bases to trimming and J lost 6 bases, with 17 bases between them. Here the CDR3 reads CASSPSTGMSEQYF. Here the CDR3 DNA reads TGTGCCAGCAGCCCCTCGACAGGAATGAGCGAGCAGTACTTC.

This sequence joins TRBV30 and TRBJ1-6, with D possibly TRBD1 on 5 matching bases. CDR1 is GTSNPN and CDR2 is SVGIG in the germline V gene (reference sequence). Trimming took 0 bases from V and 9 from J, leaving 12 bases between them. The CDR3 sequence is 14 residues long. CDR3 DNA: TGTGCCTGGAGTGTAGGGGAAGGGTCTTCACCCCTCCACTTT. This translates into CAWSVGEGSSPLHF.

This chain links TRBV19 with TRBJ2-1; TRBD1 matches 7 bases. Trimming removed 5 bases from V and 6 bases from J; junction bases left unmatched: 10. Looked up from germline, CDR1 is LNHDA and CDR2 is SQIVND (reference sequence). The CDR3 runs to 15 residues. The CDR3 is CASSLAPGQRNEQFF. The CDR3 bases are TGTGCCAGTAGTTTAGCCCCGGGACAGCGCAATGAGCAGTTCTTC.

The chain is built from TRBV29-1 and TRBJ1-1; no definite D call. V lost 6 bases and J lost 11, with 19 bases in between. CDR3 length equals 12 residues. In germline, CDR1 is SQVTM, CDR2 ANQGSEA. Written as DNA, the CDR3 is TGCAGCGTCACCGGAGGGCCTACCGGGGCTTTCTTT. It encodes CSVTGGPTGAFF.

The chain recombines TRBV19 with TRBJ2-2; TRBD2 matches at 13 bases. CDR3 length: 17 amino acids. Germline loops: CDR1 LNHDA, CDR2 SQIVND (reference sequence). With 6 bases clipped from V and 7 bases from J, the junction kept 11 bases outside the gene matches. The CDR3 coding sequence is TGTGCCAGTAGCCTTACTAGCGGGAGGGCCTGGGGCGGGGAGCTGTTTTTT. It translates to CASSLTSGRAWGGELFF.

The chain joins TRBV30 to TRBJ1-5; 7 nucleotides match TRBD1. Germline V gene data show CDR1 as GTSNPN and CDR2 as SVGIG (reference sequence). The CDR3 spans 16 residues. V gave up 1 base and J gave up 6 bases; unmatched junction bases: 12. In nucleotides, the CDR3 is TGTGCCTGGAGTGGGTCGACAGGGCGTAGAGGTCAGCCCCAGCATTTT. It specifies CAWSGSTGRRGQPQHF.

This clone occurred once. The chain is built from TRBV7-2 and TRBJ2-2; D is undetermined. The CDR3 loop spans 15 amino acids. Per germline, CDR1 SGHTA and CDR2 FQGNSA. The germline V and J ends were trimmed by 0 bases and 1 base, with 6 bases remaining between them. CDR3 sequence reads: CASSLAIQNTGELFF. The CDR3 region has the DNA TGTGCCAGCAGCTTAGCGATACAGAACACCGGGGAGCTGTTTTTT.

The chain employs TRBV5-6 and TRBJ2-5; TRBD1 matches 9 bases. This CDR3 is 14 amino acids long. Germline CDR1 is SGHDT and CDR2 is YYEEEE. V shed 3 bases, J shed 4 bases, and the junction held 4 bases outside the gene matches. The CDR3 loop reads CASSSGQGPETQYF. In DNA form, the CDR3 reads TGTGCCAGCAGCTCCGGACAGGGGCCAGAGACCCAGTACTTC.

The V and J genes are TRBV4-3 and TRBJ2-3, with D uncertain. This CDR3 comprises 15 residues. Trimming stripped 2 bases from V and 15 bases from J, with 24 bases between. CDR1 and CDR2 (germline): LGHNA, YSLEER. The CDR3 here is CASSQSDPGSSPDYF. In DNA, the CDR3 is TGCGCCAGCAGCCAATCAGATCCCGGGTCTTCCCCCGATTATTTT.

This rearrangement joins TRBV12-5 to TRBJ1-1; 8 bases map to TRBD1. Germline CDR1 is LGHNT and CDR2 is FRNRAP. J was trimmed by 5 bases and V by 1 base; bases with no gene match: 3. The CDR3 spans 14 residues. The CDR3 here is CASGLDRGKTEAFF. The CDR3 region has the DNA TGTGCTAGTGGTTTGGACAGGGGGAAAACTGAAGCTTTCTTT.

V is TRBV5-6 and J is TRBJ1-5, with D uncertain. The CDR3 extends over 13 amino acids. The ends were cut back, 3 bases at V and 2 bases at J, with 6 bases in the middle. Germline lookup yields CDR1 SGHDT and CDR2 YYEEEE. The CDR3 bases are TGTGCCAGCAGCTACACAGGCAATCAGCCCCAGCATTTT. It codes for CASSYTGNQPQHF.

The chain recombines TRBV5-1 with TRBJ2-1; 10 bases match TRBD1. V was clipped by 5 bases and J by 3 bases; unmatched bases: 2. This CDR3 spans 14 amino acids. Looked up from germline, CDR1 is SGHRS and CDR2 is YFSETQ. In nucleotides, the CDR3 is TGCGCCAGCAGAGGGACAGGGGACTACAATGAGCAGTTCTTC. Amino acid sequence: CASRGTGDYNEQFF.